This T cell receptor beta chain is from a study of cytomegalovirus exposure and HLA in healthy donors. Turning to this clone: Antigen specificity is unknown.

Vbeta (60) and Jbeta (13) primers were used in the PCR. Method: immunoSEQ multiplex PCR; TCRdb's copy keeps in-frame clones and lacks some. The table has approximately 100,000 clones, about 74% seen once. The ends were cut back, 8 bases at V and 2 bases at J, with 15 bases in the middle. The CDR3 is 14 amino acids. Looked up from germline, CDR1 is MNHEY and CDR2 is SMNVEV (reference sequence). General study points: Analyzed later, most CMV-associated TCR beta chains appeared HLA-restricted. What a later analysis showed was that several of the most significant clusters appeared linked to common viral pathogens.

This clonotype was obtained from a woman aged 18-29 years in good health and CMV-seropositive. The sample taken for sequencing was PBMCs. This sequence joins TRBV27 and TRBJ1-1; D might be TRBD1 (5 bases). CDR3 nucleotides: TGTGCCAGCTTCTCGGGGAGGGGAAACACTGAAGCTTTCTTT. It encodes CASFSGRGNTEAFF.